These 9 T cell receptor beta chains originate from one sample sequenced in a study of T cell repertoires in cytomegalovirus infection. TCRdb reanalysed the reads using MiXCR and keeps one entry per CDR3 protein. In the table there are some 99,000 distinct CDR3 sequences, approximately 28% of which are singletons. Antigens of these TCRs are unknown. The starting material was CD8+ T cells from cultured PBMCs, obtained from culture after CMV antigen stimulation. The receptors stem from a human donor in good health (CMV status not recorded). Some clones in this sample may be carry-over from other donors' samples.

This clonotype was seen only a few times. The genes are TRBV28 and TRBJ1-2, with 8 bases matching TRBD1. The germline gives CDR1 MDHEN, CDR2 SYDVKM. J lost 6 bases, V lost 3 bases, and 9 bases had no gene match. The CDR3 contains 15 residues. This chain's CDR3 is CASSFWDRNSNGYTF. The CDR3 DNA sequence: TGTGCCAGCAGTTTCTGGGACAGGAATTCCAATGGCTACACCTTC.

The gene calls are TRBV27 and TRBJ1-2; no definite D call. Germline values: CDR1 MNHEY, CDR2 SMNVEV (reference sequence). The CDR3 is 15 amino acids. Trimming removed 0 bases from V and 5 bases from J, with 13 bases in between. The CDR3 nucleotides are TGTGCCAGCAGTTTATCAGGCTGGGCCCCATATGGCTACACCTTC. This encodes CASSLSGWAPYGYTF.

The chain is built from TRBV12-3 or TRBV12-4 and TRBJ2-3; 9 nucleotides align to TRBD2. The CDR3 is 16 residues long. Losses at the gene ends were 2 bases for V and 4 bases for J; bases not matched to a gene: 7. The CDR3 loop reads CASSLLERGEADTQYF. The CDR3 nucleotides read TGTGCCAGCAGTTTACTGGAGCGGGGGGAGGCAGATACGCAGTATTTT.

This clonotype was counted between two and nine times. The rearrangement joins TRBV6-8 to TRBJ2-5; tentatively, D is TRBD1 or TRBD2 (5 bases each). The CDR3 is 17 residues long. From germline, CDR1 is MNHGY and CDR2 SAAAGT. V shed 2 bases and J shed 4 bases, with 20 bases lying between them. The CDR3 DNA reads as TGTGCCAGCAGTTACCGTGACCCGGGACCTGGAGGAGAGACCCAGTACTTC. It translates to CASSYRDPGPGGETQYF.

The chain carries TRBV29-1 and TRBJ2-5, with D possibly matching TRBD2 (5 bases). The germline V gene has CDR1 SQVTM and CDR2 ANQGSEA. Trimming cost V 1 base and J 1 base, with 16 bases left between them. This CDR3 region has 16 residues. CDR3 sequence reads: CSVEVAGLAVQETQYF. CDR3 DNA sequence: TGCAGCGTTGAAGTAGCTGGACTCGCCGTCCAAGAGACCCAGTACTTC.

This clonotype was observed at least ten times. The chain links TRBV11-1 to TRBJ2-1; TRBD1 agrees at 9 bases. The CDR3 covers 15 residues. J gave up 8 bases and V 1 base, and 6 bases lay outside the gene matches. In germline, CDR1 is SGHAT, CDR2 FQDESV (reference sequence). The CDR3, as DNA: TGTGCCAGCAGCTTAGTGGGACAGGGTTTGGATGAGCAGTTCTTC. Translated, it gives CASSLVGQGLDEQFF.

The rearrangement links TRBV7-8 to TRBJ1-1; D possibly corresponds to TRBD1 (5 bases). Per the germline V gene, CDR1 is SGHVS and CDR2 is FQNEAQ. The CDR3 sequence is 14 residues long. Trimming removed 0 bases at V and 5 bases at J, with 10 bases between. The CDR3, as DNA: TGTGCCAGCAGCTTAGCGGCAGGGATGACTGAAGCTTTCTTT. It translates to CASSLAAGMTEAFF. Together with reference TRBV7-8 and TRBJ1-1, the CDR3 gives the full variable domain: GAGVSQSPRYKVAKRGQDVALRCDPISGHVSLFWYQQALGQGPEFLTYFQNEAQLDKSGLPSDRFFAERPEGSVSTLKIQRTQQEDSAVYLCASSLAAGMTEAFFGQGTRLTVV.

There are many counts of this clonotype. CDR3 amino acids: CASSQEFLGRTIKNIQYF. In nucleotides, the CDR3 is TGCGCCAGCAGCCAAGAATTTCTGGGCAGGACTATCAAAAACATTCAGTACTTC. The chain has TRBV4-1 and TRBJ2-4; D may be TRBD2 (6 bases). Germline assignment: CDR1 MGHRA and CDR2 YSYEKL. Trimming removed 0 bases from V and 3 bases from J, with 18 bases in between. CDR3 length: 18 residues.

This clonotype was observed a few times. The rearrangement links TRBV5-6 to TRBJ2-1; TRBD2 aligns across 8 bases. This CDR3 has 15 residues. Trimming cost V 1 base and J 4 bases; bases outside gene matches: 4. CDR1 SGHDT and CDR2 YYEEEE come from the germline V gene. The CDR3 is CASSLIRGGYNEQFF. The CDR3 DNA follows: TGTGCCAGCAGCTTGATACGGGGGGGGTACAATGAGCAGTTCTTC.